This T cell receptor (beta chain) emerged from a study of CD8 T cells in Susac syndrome (dated by TCRdb to about 2019). With regard to the full study: The study used repertoire sequencing to test whether antigen drove CD8+ T cell activation and differentiation in Susac syndrome.

What the research found in general, with its limitations: The TCR sequencing and HLA analysis was acknowledged to have included a relatively small number of individuals.

Peripheral blood CD8+ and CD4+ T cells from healthy donors, Susac syndrome patients and multiple sclerosis patients were profiled using high-throughput TCR beta sequencing. Treatment-naive patients with stable or active relapsing-remitting disease fulfilling revised McDonald criteria were used as multiple sclerosis controls. Bulk CD8+ and CD4+ T cells were purified magnetically by negative isolation, whereas CD8+ TEMRA cells were enriched by FACS. Blood was collected in EDTA tubes and processed within 24 hours, with PBMCs isolated through density gradient centrifugation. PBMCs intended for TCR sequencing were cryopreserved in liquid nitrogen and thawed later in a water bath at 37 degrees C. The sorted or isolated CD4+, CD8+ and CD8+ TEMRA cells reached a purity of at least 90%. RNA was extracted with the RNeasy kit and roughly 0.5 to 1 ug was reverse transcribed using random hexamers. The immunoSEQ multiplex PCR assay, which covers 54 Vbeta and 13 Jbeta segments, was used to amplify TCR beta CDR3 regions. PCR amplification bias was corrected by using a synthetic template baseline for primer optimization and computational correction. Per the source publication's procedure: Only productive sequences were kept, with reads annotated to V, D and J genes according to IMGT and analyzed in immunoSEQ Analyzer. Clonality was computed as one minus Shannon entropy normalized by log2 of the number of productive unique sequences. Public and private clones were assessed among the 100 most prevalent clones of each patient and control. Clones were defined as Susac-specific when absent from the healthy and MS cohorts, from some 1,100 published viral clones and from other ImmuneACCESS disease sequences. TCRdb cleaned the public reads at Q25 with fastp, built clones with MiXCR and kept in-frame beta chains. Entries are consolidated by CDR3 protein sequence, retaining the most common genes and DNA. TCRdb's processing, not the study's, gives the V and J calls here. This sample comprises about 70,000 distinct CDR3 sequences, roughly 95% of them detected only once. Of the sample, 0.09% to 0.13% is held by the ten largest clones.

Note on this clonotype: The target of this receptor is not known. No quality values exist for individual bases; no much larger clone is one base distant.

The CDR3, cysteine through phenylalanine, is 17 amino acids long. Just the 51-base CDR3 DNA is kept, in frame starting at base 1. V is trimmed back by 5 bases and J by 5 bases, and the junction contains 15 bases that no gene match accounts for. The receptor was derived from a human donor with multiple sclerosis. The chain was built from TRBV12-3 or TRBV12-4 and TRBJ2-5; 9 central bases correspond to TRBD1. Sequencing used CD4+ T cells from PBMCs. The nucleotides are TGTGCCAGCAGTCGCAACTTGGACAGGGGAAATACGGAGACCCAGTACTTC. It translates as CASSRNLDRGNTETQYF.